This passage covers 12 T cell receptor beta chains from one sample sequenced in a study of blood T cell repertoires in COVID-19. Clones were sequenced by immunoSEQ multiplex PCR, and TCRdb holds only the in-frame ones, with some missing. The repertoire holds some 61,000 clones, with more than 80% as singletons. Sequencing input: peripheral blood. The receptors here all came from a man aged 25-45 years with acute or convalescent COVID-19.

The DNA for the CDR3 is TGTGCCTGGAGTGTACACCCCCGTCAGCCCCAGCATTTT. Protein product: CAWSVHPRQPQHF. V and J are TRBV30 and TRBJ1-5; D call uncertain. Trimming took 0 bases from V and 6 from J, leaving 9 bases between them. Germline V gene sequence: CDR1 GTSNPN, CDR2 SVGIG (reference sequence). This CDR3 region has 13 residues.

V is TRBV10-3 and J is TRBJ2-5; a weak D match, TRBD2 (5 bases). This CDR3 has 13 amino acids. Germline-derived CDR1 and CDR2 are ENHRY and SYGVKD. V was clipped by 7 bases and J by 2 bases, with 11 bases between them. The CDR3 nucleotides read TGTGCCATCACCGGAGGTGTACAAGAGACCCAGTACTTC. This gives the protein CAITGGVQETQYF.

The rearrangement uses TRBV6-5 and TRBJ1-5, with 10 positions matching TRBD1. Per the germline V gene, CDR1 is MNHEY and CDR2 is SVGAGI. J was trimmed by 6 bases and V by 6 bases; bases with no gene match: 8. The CDR3 runs to 15 residues. CDR3 loop: CASRRTGGSGQPQHF. Here the CDR3 DNA reads TGTGCCAGCAGGCGGACAGGGGGAAGTGGTCAGCCCCAGCATTTT.

This clone was seen a single time. V and J are TRBV27 and TRBJ2-7; 7 nucleotides align to TRBD2. This CDR3 is built from 14 residues. Germline V gene lookup returns CDR1 MNHEY and CDR2 SMNVEV (reference sequence). J lost 6 bases, V lost 6 bases, and 11 bases had no gene match. As DNA, the CDR3 is TGTGCCAGCAGGGCGGGGGTGCAGTACTCCGAGCAGTACTTC. This sequence encodes CASRAGVQYSEQYF.

The chain carries TRBV3-1 (or the pseudogene TRBV3-2) and TRBJ1-2; D might be TRBD1 (6 bases). The CDR3 totals 14 residues. Germline CDR1 and CDR2: LGHDT and YNNKEL (reference sequence). Trimming took off 1 base at V and 5 bases at J, with 11 bases between the two ends. CDR3 sequence reads: CASSQASRGYGYTF. In nucleotides, the CDR3 is TGTGCCAGCAGCCAAGCAAGCAGGGGATATGGCTACACCTTC.

V is TRBV5-5 and J is TRBJ1-1, with 9 bases that match TRBD1. Trimming removed 3 bases from V and 11 bases from J; junction bases left unmatched: 11. The CDR3 has 14 residues. CDR1 and CDR2 (germline): SGHKS, YYEKEE (reference sequence). The CDR3 DNA sequence: TGTGCCAGCAGCTCCAGCCGGGACAGGGTGTTCGCTTTCTTT. Its protein product is CASSSSRDRVFAFF.

V is TRBV5-6 and J is TRBJ1-2, with 9 bases that match TRBD1. The V and J ends lost 3 bases and 8 bases, in that order; junction bases with no gene match: 8. Germline V CDR1 and CDR2: SGHDT, YYEEEE. This CDR3 region has 14 residues. CDR3 in DNA: TGTGCCAGCAGCTCGGACAGGGGAAGATGGGGCTACACCTTC. Translated, it gives CASSSDRGRWGYTF. The full variable domain, with the rest looked up from reference TRBV5-6 and TRBJ1-2, is DAGVTQSPTHLIKTRGQQVTLRCSPKSGHDTVSWYQQALGQGPQFIFQYYEEEERQRGNFPDRFSGHQFPNYSSELNVNALLLGDSALYLCASSSDRGRWGYTFGSGTRLTVV.

This chain joins TRBV7-2 and TRBJ2-3, with D uncertain. This CDR3 region has 11 residues. V was clipped by 1 base and J by 7 bases, with 3 bases between them. CDR1 is SGHTA and CDR2 is FQGNSA in the germline V gene. As DNA, the CDR3 is TGTGCCAGCAGCTTAGGGCATACGCAGTATTTT. Translated, it gives CASSLGHTQYF.

CDR3 bases: TGTGCCAGCAGCTTCGGGGTGTCTAGCGGGCAGTTCTTC. It codes for CASSFGVSSGQFF. The rearrangement links TRBV11-3 to TRBJ2-1; 7 bases are shared with TRBD2. The ends lost 3 bases at V and 12 bases at J; junction bases unmatched: 8. Looked up from germline, CDR1 is SGHNT and CDR2 is YENEEA. There are 13 residues in the CDR3.

The chain employs TRBV6-5 and TRBJ1-5; 7 positions match TRBD1. Germline trimming cut 3 bases from V and 3 bases from J; bases unmatched to any gene: 5. CDR1 and CDR2 (germline): MNHEY, SVGAGI. The CDR3 consists of 15 residues. The CDR3 is CASSYKQGFNQPQHF. The CDR3 bases are TGTGCCAGCAGTTATAAACAGGGGTTCAATCAGCCCCAGCATTTT.

The chain carries TRBV6-5 and TRBJ1-1; a possible D gene is TRBD1 (6 bases). Germline lookup yields CDR1 MNHEY and CDR2 SVGAGI. V was trimmed by 8 bases and J by 3 bases, leaving 16 bases between them. There are 14 residues in the CDR3. CDR3 nucleotide sequence: TGTGCCAGCGGACCTCCCGGGGGGCACACTGAAGCTTTCTTT. It translates to CASGPPGGHTEAFF.

The V and J genes are TRBV9 and TRBJ2-2, with 7 bases aligning to TRBD1. The ends lost 0 bases at V and 7 bases at J; junction bases unmatched: 6. This CDR3 is 15 amino acids long. Germline assignment: CDR1 SGDLS and CDR2 YYNGEE. The CDR3 reads CASSVGGQKYGELFF. CDR3 nucleotides: TGTGCCAGCAGCGTAGGGGGACAGAAATACGGGGAGCTGTTTTTT.